Below are 10 T cell receptor beta chains sequenced from a single sample in a study of cytomegalovirus exposure and HLA in healthy donors. PCR was performed using 60 Vbeta and 13 Jbeta primers. Repertoires were generated with immunoSEQ multiplex PCR, while TCRdb's copy carries only in-frame clones and drops some. There are around 150,000 clones in the sample; 82% occur only once, and 8% to 10% lies in the top ten. The sequenced sample was PBMCs. These TCRs come from a male donor in good health and CMV-seropositive.

The chain carries TRBV7-2 and TRBJ2-7, with a possible D match to TRBD2 (5 bases). The CDR3 is 15 amino acids. With 6 bases removed from V and 0 bases from J, the gap between germline ends came to 15 bases. Germline V lookup: CDR1 SGHTA, CDR2 FQGNSA. In DNA form, the CDR3 reads TGTGCCAGCAGTCTTAGCGTGACCGCCTCCTACGAGCAGTACTTC. It encodes CASSLSVTASYEQYF.

V gene TRBV6-5 combines with J gene TRBJ1-5; a weak D match, TRBD1 (5 bases). Germline loops: CDR1 MNHEY, CDR2 SVGAGI. Trimming shortened V by 7 bases and J by 0 bases, and 7 bases separated the two germline ends. This CDR3 contains 13 residues. The CDR3 nucleotides are TGTGCCAGCAAAGGGGATAGCAATCAGCCCCAGCATTTT. This codes for CASKGDSNQPQHF.

The CDR3 sequence is CASSPYGIGQGHEQYF. The CDR3 nucleotides read TGTGCCAGCAGCCCCTACGGAATCGGACAGGGACACGAGCAGTACTTC. The rearrangement links TRBV28 to TRBJ2-7, with 8 bases matching TRBD1. V shed 6 bases, J shed 5 bases, and the junction held 15 bases outside the gene matches. The CDR3 extends over 16 amino acids. Germline V CDR1 and CDR2: MDHEN, SYDVKM.

This chain connects TRBV11-2 to TRBJ1-5; D is perhaps TRBD1 (6 bases). The V end was cut by 5 bases, the J end by 1 base, with 12 bases between. Germline values: CDR1 SGHAT, CDR2 FQNNGV. There are 15 residues in the CDR3. The CDR3 DNA reads as TGTGCCAGCAGCCTACCCCAGGGGAGCAATCAGCCCCAGCATTTT. Its protein product is CASSLPQGSNQPQHF.

On this clone: Additional DNA sequences in this sample encode the identical CDR3. The V call is TRBV30, the J call TRBJ1-6, with D unresolved. V gave up 5 bases and J gave up 0 bases, with 8 bases separating them. The CDR3 length is 14 residues. Germline V lookup: CDR1 GTSNPN, CDR2 SVGIG (reference sequence). The CDR3 DNA follows: TGTGCCTGGGGCGGTTCCTCCTATAATTCACCCCTCCACTTT. Translated, it gives CAWGGSSYNSPLHF.

A single count supports this clone. V gene TRBV5-1 combines with J gene TRBJ1-1; D possibly corresponds to TRBD1 (5 bases). Germline CDR1 is SGHRS and CDR2 is YFSETQ. The CDR3 runs 14 residues. With 4 bases removed from V and 0 bases from J, the gap between germline ends came to 10 bases. CDR3 loop: CASSAGHLNTEAFF. DNA of the CDR3: TGCGCCAGCAGCGCAGGACACTTGAACACTGAAGCTTTCTTT.

The rearrangement uses TRBV4-1 and TRBJ1-2; 9 bases are shared with TRBD1. This CDR3 has 15 residues. Per the germline V gene, CDR1 is MGHRA and CDR2 is YSYEKL. V was pared by 3 bases and J by 4 bases, with 6 bases of the junction left unmatched. The CDR3 sequence: CASSQPGTGPYGYTF. The DNA for the CDR3 is TGCGCCAGCAGCCAGCCCGGGACAGGGCCCTATGGCTACACCTTC.

The CDR3 DNA reads TGCGCCAGCAGCCAAGATGGCGGGGGGGCAGACACCGGGGAGCTGTTTTTT. Translated, it gives CASSQDGGGADTGELFF. V and J are TRBV4-3 and TRBJ2-2, with 9 bases matching TRBD2. Trimming at V came to 0 bases and at J to 3 bases, leaving 5 bases not matched to a gene. Germline CDR1 and CDR2: LGHNA and YSLEER. The CDR3 covers 17 residues.

The CDR3 loop reads CASSSGGTDTQYF. CDR3 bases: TGTGCCAGCAGTTCGGGTGGTACAGATACGCAGTATTTT. V and J are TRBV28 and TRBJ2-3; D gene uncertain. There are 13 residues in the CDR3. Germline lookup yields CDR1 MDHEN and CDR2 SYDVKM. The V and J ends lost 4 bases and 3 bases respectively, with 8 bases between them.

V gene TRBV27 combines with J gene TRBJ2-3, with a possible D match to TRBD2 (6 bases). Germline lookup yields CDR1 MNHEY and CDR2 SMNVEV (reference sequence). The CDR3 runs to 13 residues. V was clipped by 5 bases and J by 5 bases, with 11 bases between them. CDR3 sequence reads: CASSSTGVDTQYF. The CDR3 DNA reads TGTGCCAGCAGTAGCACGGGGGTAGATACGCAGTATTTT.